These T cell receptor beta chains were read from a single sample in a study of blood T cell repertoires in COVID-19. Here immunoSEQ multiplex PCR was the method, and the copy in TCRdb shows in-frame clones only, minus some. The sample consists of 290,000 or so clones, roughly 86% of them appearing once. The sequenced sample was peripheral blood. The receptors here all came from a man in his 70s with acute or convalescent COVID-19. Each CDR3 is given with its conserved first and last residue. The D gene is left open where the match is weak. Clone size, where shown, is once, few, many, or a class for clones that have expanded.

v_call: TRBV7-9
cdr3_length: 14
j_call: TRBJ2-3
d_call: TRBD2
clone_size: -
cdr3_nt: TGTGCCAGCAGCTTCGGACTAGCGGGGGATACGCAGTATTTT
cdr3_aa: CASSFGLAGDTQYF

v_call: TRBV9
cdr3_length: 13
j_call: TRBJ1-2
d_call: TRBD1
clone_size: -
cdr3_nt: TGTGCCAGCAGCGAGGGACAGGGGGGAGGCTACACCTTC
cdr3_aa: CASSEGQGGGYTF

v_call: TRBV5-1
cdr3_length: 14
j_call: TRBJ2-1
d_call: -
clone_size: -
cdr3_nt: TGCGCCAGCAGCTTGGCGAGGGGAGGCGATGAGCAGTTCTTC
cdr3_aa: CASSLARGGDEQFF

v_call: TRBV9
cdr3_length: 14
j_call: TRBJ2-2
d_call: -
clone_size: -
cdr3_nt: TGTGCCAGTAGACAGGACCCGAACACCGGGGAGCTGTTTTTT
cdr3_aa: CASRQDPNTGELFF

v_call: TRBV5-4
cdr3_length: 14
j_call: TRBJ2-2
d_call: -
clone_size: -
cdr3_nt: TGTGCCACGTTAGCGGAAATAGGCACCGGGGAGCTGTTTTTT
cdr3_aa: CATLAEIGTGELFF

v_call: TRBV4-1
cdr3_length: 13
j_call: TRBJ1-2
d_call: -
clone_size: -
cdr3_nt: TGCGCCAGCAGCAGGAGGGTGAACTATGGCTACACCTTC
cdr3_aa: CASSRRVNYGYTF

v_call: TRBV9
cdr3_length: 16
j_call: TRBJ2-2
d_call: -
clone_size: few
cdr3_nt: TGTGCCAGCAGCGTAGCTGGCAGGGGCTTTGCCGGGGAGCTGTTTTTT
cdr3_aa: CASSVAGRGFAGELFF

v_call: TRBV6-1
cdr3_length: 15
j_call: TRBJ1-2
d_call: -
clone_size: -
cdr3_nt: TGTGCCAGCAGTGAAGTAGGAGGGGAAGTCTATGGCTACACCTTC
cdr3_aa: CASSEVGGEVYGYTF

v_call: TRBV18
cdr3_length: 15
j_call: TRBJ2-1
d_call: -
clone_size: once
cdr3_nt: TGTGCCAGCTCCCGCGGACAGATCCTCGGGAATGAGCAGTTCTTC
cdr3_aa: CASSRGQILGNEQFF

v_call: TRBV6-5
cdr3_length: 14
j_call: TRBJ1-1
d_call: -
clone_size: few
cdr3_nt: TGTGCCAGCAGTTACTCGGTTAGGACAGTTGAAGCTTTCTTT
cdr3_aa: CASSYSVRTVEAFF

v_call: TRBV2
cdr3_length: 16
j_call: TRBJ2-2
d_call: -
clone_size: -
cdr3_nt: TGTGCCAGCAGCGCACAGGGTAGTAAGAACACCGGGGAGCTGTTTTTT
cdr3_aa: CASSAQGSKNTGELFF

v_call: TRBV15
cdr3_length: 17
j_call: TRBJ2-1
d_call: -
clone_size: few
cdr3_nt: TGTGCCACCAGCAGAGATGACAGCAGGCAGGGAAGGAATGAGCAGTTCTTC
cdr3_aa: CATSRDDSRQGRNEQFF

v_call: TRBV12-3/TRBV12-4
cdr3_length: 13
j_call: TRBJ2-1
d_call: TRBD1
clone_size: -
cdr3_nt: TGTGCCAGTCGGACAGGGAGTCCCAATGAGCAGTTCTTC
cdr3_aa: CASRTGSPNEQFF

v_call: TRBV11-2
cdr3_length: 13
j_call: TRBJ2-4
d_call: -
clone_size: -
cdr3_nt: TGTGCCAGCAGCTCCCTTAGAACTGGTGTTCAGTACTTC
cdr3_aa: CASSSLRTGVQYF

v_call: TRBV6-4
cdr3_length: 13
j_call: TRBJ1-2
d_call: -
clone_size: -
cdr3_nt: TGTGCCAGCAGTGACTCGAGTGGCTATGGCTACACCTTC
cdr3_aa: CASSDSSGYGYTF

v_call: TRBV5-6
cdr3_length: 15
j_call: TRBJ1-6
d_call: -
clone_size: -
cdr3_nt: TGTGCCAGCAGCTTGGGTTCAGGGTTTTACTCACCCCTCCACTTT
cdr3_aa: CASSLGSGFYSPLHF

v_call: TRBV6-8
cdr3_length: 20
j_call: TRBJ2-1
d_call: TRBD2
clone_size: -
cdr3_nt: TGTGCCAGCAGTTACCTTTCCACGTCGTGGACTAGCGGGAGGGTACGCGAGCAGTTCTTC
cdr3_aa: CASSYLSTSWTSGRVREQFF

v_call: TRBV5-4
cdr3_length: 13
j_call: TRBJ2-7
d_call: TRBD2
clone_size: -
cdr3_nt: TGTGCCAGCAGCACCCTAGCGGGAGATGAGCAGTACTTC
cdr3_aa: CASSTLAGDEQYF

v_call: TRBV20-1
cdr3_length: 11
j_call: TRBJ2-1
d_call: TRBD2
clone_size: -
cdr3_nt: TGCAGCCAGCGGGAGGGCCGGGGGCAGTTCTTC
cdr3_aa: CSQREGRGQFF

v_call: TRBV2
cdr3_length: 13
j_call: TRBJ2-7
d_call: -
clone_size: -
cdr3_nt: TGTGCCAGCGTGGAGGGCGTCTTCTACGAGCAGTACTTC
cdr3_aa: CASVEGVFYEQYF

v_call: TRBV12-3/TRBV12-4
cdr3_length: 12
j_call: TRBJ1-5
d_call: TRBD1
clone_size: -
cdr3_nt: TGTGCCAGCAGTTGGGGGACAGAGCCCCAGCATTTT
cdr3_aa: CASSWGTEPQHF

v_call: TRBV30
cdr3_length: 13
j_call: TRBJ1-1
d_call: TRBD1
clone_size: -
cdr3_nt: TGTGCCTGGATGGGACAGGGGAACACTGAAGCTTTCTTT
cdr3_aa: CAWMGQGNTEAFF

v_call: TRBV27
cdr3_length: 17
j_call: TRBJ2-6
d_call: TRBD2
clone_size: -
cdr3_nt: TGTGCCAGCAGACTCGCGGGGGGCACCTCTGGGGCCAACGTCCTGACTTTC
cdr3_aa: CASRLAGGTSGANVLTF

v_call: TRBV18
cdr3_length: 12
j_call: TRBJ2-3
d_call: -
clone_size: -
cdr3_nt: TGTGCCAGCTCACAACCCACGGGTACGCAGTATTTT
cdr3_aa: CASSQPTGTQYF

v_call: TRBV5-1
cdr3_length: 15
j_call: TRBJ2-3
d_call: TRBD1
clone_size: -
cdr3_nt: TGCGCCAGCAGCTGGGCGGGACAGGGGACAGATACGCAGTATTTT
cdr3_aa: CASSWAGQGTDTQYF

v_call: TRBV3-1/TRBV3-2
cdr3_length: 13
j_call: TRBJ2-7
d_call: -
clone_size: -
cdr3_nt: TGTGCCAGCAGCCAGGGCCCCTCCTACGAGCAGTACTTC
cdr3_aa: CASSQGPSYEQYF

v_call: TRBV27
cdr3_length: 14
j_call: TRBJ2-3
d_call: TRBD1
clone_size: once
cdr3_nt: TGTGCCAGCAGTTTAGGACAGGGGTCAGATACGCAGTATTTT
cdr3_aa: CASSLGQGSDTQYF

v_call: TRBV15
cdr3_length: 15
j_call: TRBJ2-2
d_call: -
clone_size: -
cdr3_nt: TGTGCCACCAGCAGAGGGGGCCGAGCTTCCGGGGAGCTGTTTTTT
cdr3_aa: CATSRGGRASGELFF

v_call: TRBV28
cdr3_length: 15
j_call: TRBJ1-2
d_call: -
clone_size: -
cdr3_nt: TGTGCCAGCAGTCTCCCCGCGGGTGCTACATATGGCTACACCTTC
cdr3_aa: CASSLPAGATYGYTF

v_call: TRBV5-1
cdr3_length: 15
j_call: TRBJ2-5
d_call: TRBD2
clone_size: -
cdr3_nt: TGCGCCAGCAGTAGGCCTCTAGCGGGGGAAGAGACCCAGTACTTC
cdr3_aa: CASSRPLAGEETQYF

v_call: TRBV7-6
cdr3_length: 16
j_call: TRBJ1-3
d_call: TRBD1
clone_size: -
cdr3_nt: TGTGCCAGCAGCTCGGAGGGGACAGGCTCTGGAAACACCATATATTTT
cdr3_aa: CASSSEGTGSGNTIYF

v_call: TRBV3-1/TRBV3-2
cdr3_length: 15
j_call: TRBJ1-2
d_call: TRBD1
clone_size: -
cdr3_nt: TGTGCCAGCAGCCACGCCTGGACAGGAAACTATGGCTACACCTTC
cdr3_aa: CASSHAWTGNYGYTF